The clone carrying this T cell receptor beta chain was seen at least ten times. Its antigen remains unidentified. This specimen belongs to a study of metastatic and nonmetastatic thyroid tumors. Findings and caveats of the study: Malignant tumors reportedly showed significantly higher TCR beta diversity than benign nodules in both blood and tumor.

Each patient came to thyroid surgery without any prior treatment (of any kind). The CDR3 has 16 residues. V was clipped by 2 bases and J by 3 bases, with 14 bases between them. Germline V gene sequence: CDR1 SGHKS, CDR2 YYEKEE (reference sequence). TCRdb re-called clones via MiXCR from the PCR reads. The data show 15,000 to 25,000 clones, roughly 27% seen once. Sample: blood. The TCR comes from a male donor with papillary thyroid cancer or a benign thyroid nodule (not recorded which). Some clones in this sample may be carry-over from other donors' samples. The chain links TRBV5-5 to TRBJ1-4; D gene uncertain. CDR3 in DNA: TGTGCCAGCAGCTTTGGTTTTGTCCAGTCTAATGAAAAACTGTTTTTT. Translated, it gives CASSFGFVQSNEKLFF.